The sequence of this T cell receptor beta chain was determined in a study of blood T cell repertoires in COVID-19. Measured with immunoSEQ multiplex PCR; TCRdb has only the in-frame clones, and not every one. The sample carries under 150,000 clones, approximately 83% recorded once. There are 12 residues in the CDR3. Trimming pared 7 bases from V and 6 bases from J, leaving 12 bases between. In germline, CDR1 is ENHRY, CDR2 SYGVKD. Material: peripheral blood. The origin of this receptor is a man older than 75 with acute or convalescent COVID-19. The V gene is TRBV10-3, the J gene TRBJ1-2; D is perhaps TRBD1 (5 bases). As DNA, the CDR3 is TGTGCCATCACCGGAGACAGTCATGGCTACACCTTC. As protein: CAITGDSHGYTF.